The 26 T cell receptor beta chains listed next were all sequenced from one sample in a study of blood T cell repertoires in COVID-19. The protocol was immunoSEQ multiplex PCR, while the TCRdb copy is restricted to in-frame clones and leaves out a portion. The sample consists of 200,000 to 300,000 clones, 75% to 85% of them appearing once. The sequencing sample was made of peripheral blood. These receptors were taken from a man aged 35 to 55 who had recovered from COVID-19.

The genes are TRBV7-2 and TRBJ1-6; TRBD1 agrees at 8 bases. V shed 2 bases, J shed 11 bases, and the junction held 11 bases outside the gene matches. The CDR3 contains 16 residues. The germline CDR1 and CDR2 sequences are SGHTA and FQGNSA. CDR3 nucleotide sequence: TGTGCCAGCAGCTTATCCTCAGGACAGGGTTGGACACCCCTCCACTTT. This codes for CASSLSSGQGWTPLHF.

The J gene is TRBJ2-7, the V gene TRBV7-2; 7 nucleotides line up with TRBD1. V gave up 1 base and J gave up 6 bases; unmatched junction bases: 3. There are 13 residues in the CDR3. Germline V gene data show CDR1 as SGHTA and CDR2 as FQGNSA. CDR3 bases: TGTGCCAGCAGCTTAGGACAGGGTGGCGAGCAGTACTTC. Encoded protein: CASSLGQGGEQYF.

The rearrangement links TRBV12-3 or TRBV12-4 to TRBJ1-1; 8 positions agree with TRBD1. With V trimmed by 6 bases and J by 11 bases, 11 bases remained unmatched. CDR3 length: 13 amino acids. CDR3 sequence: CASRPGQELEAFF. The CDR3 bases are TGTGCCAGCAGACCGGGACAGGAACTTGAGGCTTTCTTT.

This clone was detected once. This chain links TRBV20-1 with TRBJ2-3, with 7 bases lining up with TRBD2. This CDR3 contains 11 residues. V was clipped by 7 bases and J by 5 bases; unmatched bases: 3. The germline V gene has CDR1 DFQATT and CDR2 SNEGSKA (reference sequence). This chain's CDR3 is CSEVAGDTQYF. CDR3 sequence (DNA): TGCAGTGAAGTAGCGGGAGATACGCAGTATTTT.

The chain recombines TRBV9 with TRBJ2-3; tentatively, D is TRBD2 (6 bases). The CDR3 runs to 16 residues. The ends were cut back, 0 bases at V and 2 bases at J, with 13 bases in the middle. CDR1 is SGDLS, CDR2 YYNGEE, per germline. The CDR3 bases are TGTGCCAGCAGCGTAGGTGTAGCGGATGACACAGATACGCAGTATTTT. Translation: CASSVGVADDTDTQYF.

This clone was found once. CDR3 DNA sequence: TGTGCCATCAGTGATACCGGGACAGGGAACACTGAAGCTTTCTTT. Translated, it gives CAISDTGTGNTEAFF. This chain links TRBV10-3 with TRBJ1-1; 8 nucleotides line up with TRBD1. V lost 3 bases, J lost 1 base, and 4 bases stayed unmatched. Germline V lookup: CDR1 ENHRY, CDR2 SYGVKD. The CDR3 is made up of 15 amino acids.

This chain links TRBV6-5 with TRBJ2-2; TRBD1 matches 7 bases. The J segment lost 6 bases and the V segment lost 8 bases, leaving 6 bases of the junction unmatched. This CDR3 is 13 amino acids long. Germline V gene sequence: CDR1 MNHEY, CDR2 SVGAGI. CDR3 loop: CASQGVFPGELFF. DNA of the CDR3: TGTGCCAGCCAGGGGGTATTCCCCGGGGAGCTGTTTTTT.

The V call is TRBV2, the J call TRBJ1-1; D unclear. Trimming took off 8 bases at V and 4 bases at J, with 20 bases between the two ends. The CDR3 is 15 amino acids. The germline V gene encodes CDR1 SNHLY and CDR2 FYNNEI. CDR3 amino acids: CASGEGEGKGTEAFF. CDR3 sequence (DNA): TGTGCCAGCGGGGAAGGCGAGGGAAAAGGCACTGAAGCTTTCTTT.

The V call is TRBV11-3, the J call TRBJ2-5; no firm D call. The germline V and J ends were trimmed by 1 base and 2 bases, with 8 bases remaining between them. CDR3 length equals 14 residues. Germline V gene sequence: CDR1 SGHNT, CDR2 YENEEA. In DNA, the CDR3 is TGTGCCAGCAGCTTAGGTTGGCAGCAAGAGACCCAGTACTTC. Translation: CASSLGWQQETQYF.

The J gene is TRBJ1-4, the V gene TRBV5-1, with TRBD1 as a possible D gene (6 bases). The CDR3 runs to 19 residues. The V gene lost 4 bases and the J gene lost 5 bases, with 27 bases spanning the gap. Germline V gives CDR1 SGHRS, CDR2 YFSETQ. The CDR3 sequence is CASSKFAQGSGSMNEKLFF. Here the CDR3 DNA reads TGCGCCAGCAGCAAATTTGCCCAGGGGTCGGGCTCAATGAATGAAAAACTGTTTTTT. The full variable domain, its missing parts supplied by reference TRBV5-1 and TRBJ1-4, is KAGVTQTPRYLIKTRGQQVTLSCSPISGHRSVSWYQQTPGQGLQFLFEYFSETQRNKGNFPGRFSGRQFSNSRSEMNVSTLELGDSALYLCASSKFAQGSGSMNEKLFFGSGTQLSVL.

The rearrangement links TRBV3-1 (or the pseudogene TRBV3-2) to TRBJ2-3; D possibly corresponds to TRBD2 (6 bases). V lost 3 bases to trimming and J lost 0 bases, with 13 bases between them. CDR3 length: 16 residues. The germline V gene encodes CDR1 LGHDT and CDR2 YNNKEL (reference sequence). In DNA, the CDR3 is TGTGCCAGCAGCCACGGCCTAGCGCGTAGCACAGATACGCAGTATTTT. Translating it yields CASSHGLARSTDTQYF.

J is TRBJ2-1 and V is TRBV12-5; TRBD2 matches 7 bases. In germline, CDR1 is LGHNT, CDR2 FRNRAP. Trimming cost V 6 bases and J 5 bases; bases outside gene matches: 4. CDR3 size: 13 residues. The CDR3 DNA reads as TGTGCTAGTGGGGGCACTAGCGACAATGAGCAGTTCTTC. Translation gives CASGGTSDNEQFF.

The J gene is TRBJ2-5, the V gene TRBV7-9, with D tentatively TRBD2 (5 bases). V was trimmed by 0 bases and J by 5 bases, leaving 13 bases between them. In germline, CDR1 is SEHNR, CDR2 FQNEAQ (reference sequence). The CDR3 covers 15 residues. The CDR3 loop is CASSLATTTWETQYF. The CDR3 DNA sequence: TGTGCCAGCAGCTTAGCGACTACCACCTGGGAGACCCAGTACTTC.

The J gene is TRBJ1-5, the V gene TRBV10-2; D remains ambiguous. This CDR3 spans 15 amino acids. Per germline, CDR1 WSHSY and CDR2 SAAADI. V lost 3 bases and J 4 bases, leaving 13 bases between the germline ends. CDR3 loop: CASSDSPLWNQPQHF. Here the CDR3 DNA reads TGCGCCAGCAGTGATTCTCCACTATGGAATCAGCCCCAGCATTTT.

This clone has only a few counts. The CDR3 region is CASSPQARVTEAFF. The CDR3 nucleotides are TGTGCCAGTAGTCCCCAAGCCAGGGTCACTGAAGCTTTCTTT. The chain carries TRBV19 and TRBJ1-1; possible D gene TRBD1, 5 bases. Germline lookup yields CDR1 LNHDA and CDR2 SQIVND (reference sequence). The CDR3 totals 14 residues. V lost 5 bases and J 4 bases, leaving 14 bases between the germline ends.

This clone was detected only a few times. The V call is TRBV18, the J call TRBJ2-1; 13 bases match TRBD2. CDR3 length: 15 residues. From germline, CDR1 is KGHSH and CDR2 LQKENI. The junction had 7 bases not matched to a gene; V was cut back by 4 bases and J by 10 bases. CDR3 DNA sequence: TGTGCCAGCTCACTCGGGACTAGCGGGACGGGCGAGCAGTTCTTC. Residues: CASSLGTSGTGEQFF.

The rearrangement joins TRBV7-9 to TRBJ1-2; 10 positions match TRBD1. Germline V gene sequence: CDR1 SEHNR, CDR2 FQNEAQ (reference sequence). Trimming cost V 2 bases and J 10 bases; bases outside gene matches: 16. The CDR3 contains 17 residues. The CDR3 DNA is TGTGCCAGCAGCTTAACCCACGGGACAGGGGCGGGTGCTGTCTACACCTTC. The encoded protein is CASSLTHGTGAGAVYTF.

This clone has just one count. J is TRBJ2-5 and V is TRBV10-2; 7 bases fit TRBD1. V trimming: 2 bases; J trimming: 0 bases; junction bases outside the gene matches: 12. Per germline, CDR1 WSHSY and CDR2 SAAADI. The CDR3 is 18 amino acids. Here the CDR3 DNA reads TGCGCCAGCAGTGAGCCGTACCGGGACAGCCTATACCAAGAGACCCAGTACTTC. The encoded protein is CASSEPYRDSLYQETQYF.

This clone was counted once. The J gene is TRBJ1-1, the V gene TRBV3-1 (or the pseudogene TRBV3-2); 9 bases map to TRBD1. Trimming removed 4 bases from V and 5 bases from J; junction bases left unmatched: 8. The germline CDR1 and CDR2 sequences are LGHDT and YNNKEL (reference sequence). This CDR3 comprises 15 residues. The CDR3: CASSPRGTGLTEAFF. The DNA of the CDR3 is TGTGCCAGCAGCCCTAGGGGGACAGGGTTGACTGAAGCTTTCTTT.

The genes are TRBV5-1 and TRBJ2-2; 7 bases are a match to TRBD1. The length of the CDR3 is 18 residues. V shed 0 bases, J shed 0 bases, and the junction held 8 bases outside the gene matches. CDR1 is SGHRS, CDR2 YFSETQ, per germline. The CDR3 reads CASSLVKGGLANTGELFF. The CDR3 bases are TGCGCCAGCAGCTTGGTTAAAGGGGGCCTGGCGAACACCGGGGAGCTGTTTTTT.

CDR3: CAISLDDAPGVTNEKLFF. CDR3 sequence (DNA): TGTGCCATCAGTCTTGACGATGCCCCAGGCGTAACTAATGAAAAACTGTTTTTT. The chain carries TRBV10-3 and TRBJ1-4; D not certain. CDR1 ENHRY and CDR2 SYGVKD come from the germline V gene. This CDR3 comprises 18 residues. V was trimmed by 5 bases and J by 1 base, leaving 20 bases between them.

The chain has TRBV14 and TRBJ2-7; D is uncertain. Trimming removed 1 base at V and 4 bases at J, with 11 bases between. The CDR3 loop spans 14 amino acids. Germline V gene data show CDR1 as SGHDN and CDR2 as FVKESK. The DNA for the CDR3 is TGTGCCAGCAGCCAAGGGCAACAGAGATACGAGCAGTACTTC. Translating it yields CASSQGQQRYEQYF.

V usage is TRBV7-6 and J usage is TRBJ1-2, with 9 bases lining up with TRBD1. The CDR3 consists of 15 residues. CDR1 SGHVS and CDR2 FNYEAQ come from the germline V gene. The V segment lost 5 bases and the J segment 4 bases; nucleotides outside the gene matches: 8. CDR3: CASSPGTGQGYGYTF. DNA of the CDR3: TGTGCCAGCAGCCCTGGGACAGGGCAAGGCTATGGCTACACCTTC.

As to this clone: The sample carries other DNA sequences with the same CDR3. The CDR3 region has the DNA TGTGCCAGCAGCGTAGGGGAGGGGCCGACCTACGAGCAGTACTTC. Translating gives CASSVGEGPTYEQYF. The chain couples TRBV9 to TRBJ2-7; 7 positions match TRBD2. The CDR3 has 15 amino acids. V was clipped by 0 bases and J by 2 bases; unmatched bases: 5. Germline values: CDR1 SGDLS, CDR2 YYNGEE.

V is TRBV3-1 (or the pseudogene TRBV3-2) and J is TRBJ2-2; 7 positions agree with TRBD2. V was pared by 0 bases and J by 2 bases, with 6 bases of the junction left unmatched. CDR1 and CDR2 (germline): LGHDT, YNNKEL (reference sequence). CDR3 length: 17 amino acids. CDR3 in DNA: TGTGCCAGCAGCCAAGATATGAGCGGGACCAACACCGGGGAGCTGTTTTTT. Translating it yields CASSQDMSGTNTGELFF.

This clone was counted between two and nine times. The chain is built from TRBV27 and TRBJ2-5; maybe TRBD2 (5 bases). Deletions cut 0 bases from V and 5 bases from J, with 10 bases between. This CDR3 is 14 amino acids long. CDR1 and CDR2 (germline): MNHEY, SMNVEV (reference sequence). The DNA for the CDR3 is TGTGCCAGCAGTTTATCTGGGGTAGCGGAGACCCAGTACTTC. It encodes CASSLSGVAETQYF.